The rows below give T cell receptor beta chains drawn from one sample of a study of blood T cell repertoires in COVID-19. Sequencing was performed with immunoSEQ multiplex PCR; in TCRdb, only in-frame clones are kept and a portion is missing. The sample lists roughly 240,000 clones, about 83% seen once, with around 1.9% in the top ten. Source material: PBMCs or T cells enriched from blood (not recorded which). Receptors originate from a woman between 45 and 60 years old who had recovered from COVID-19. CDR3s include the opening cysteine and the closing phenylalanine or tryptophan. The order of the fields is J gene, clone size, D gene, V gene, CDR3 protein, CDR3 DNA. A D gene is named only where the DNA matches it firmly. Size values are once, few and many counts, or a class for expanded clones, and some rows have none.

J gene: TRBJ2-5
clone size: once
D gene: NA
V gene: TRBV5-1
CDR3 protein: CASSLRGETQYF
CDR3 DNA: TGCGCCAGCAGCTTGAGGGGAGAGACCCAGTACTTC

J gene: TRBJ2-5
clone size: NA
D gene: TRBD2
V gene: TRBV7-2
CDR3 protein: CASSQGTSGVETQYF
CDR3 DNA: TGTGCCAGCAGCCAAGGGACTAGCGGTGTGGAGACCCAGTACTTC

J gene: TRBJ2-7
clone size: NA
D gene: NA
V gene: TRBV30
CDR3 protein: CAWRRVSGVVYEQYF
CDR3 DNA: TGTGCCTGGAGGAGGGTCTCAGGGGTGGTCTACGAGCAGTACTTC

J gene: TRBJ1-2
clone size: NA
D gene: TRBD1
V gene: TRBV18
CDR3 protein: CASSPSGQVGYGYTF
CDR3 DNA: TGTGCCAGCTCACCCTCCGGACAGGTTGGTTATGGCTACACCTTC

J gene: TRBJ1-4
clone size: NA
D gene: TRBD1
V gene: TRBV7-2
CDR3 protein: CASSSPGTGNEKLFF
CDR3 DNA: TGTGCCAGCAGCTCCCCCGGGACAGGGAATGAAAAACTGTTTTTT

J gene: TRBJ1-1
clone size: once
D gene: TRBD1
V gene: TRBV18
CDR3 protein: CASSTLGQGKRKNTEAFF
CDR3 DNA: TGTGCCAGCTCAACACTGGGACAGGGGAAAAGAAAGAACACTGAAGCTTTCTTT

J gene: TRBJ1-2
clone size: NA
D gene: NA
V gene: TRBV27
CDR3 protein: CASSFRQNYGYTF
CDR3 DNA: TGTGCCAGCAGTTTCCGTCAGAATTATGGCTACACCTTC

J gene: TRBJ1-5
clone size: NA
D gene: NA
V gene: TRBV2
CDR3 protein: CASGTQVNQPQHF
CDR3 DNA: TGTGCCAGCGGGACTCAAGTTAATCAGCCCCAGCATTTT

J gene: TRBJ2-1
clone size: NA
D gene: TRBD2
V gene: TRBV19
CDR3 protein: CASSLGTSIGEQFF
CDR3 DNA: TGTGCCAGTAGCCTAGGGACTAGCATTGGTGAGCAGTTCTTC

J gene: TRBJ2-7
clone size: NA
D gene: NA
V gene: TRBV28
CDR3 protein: CASRSRFEQYF
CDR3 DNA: TGTGCCAGCAGGTCTAGATTCGAGCAGTACTTC

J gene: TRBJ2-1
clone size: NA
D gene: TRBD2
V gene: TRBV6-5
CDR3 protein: CASSSGEGSSYNEQFF
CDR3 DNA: TGTGCCAGCAGTTCGGGGGAGGGGAGCTCCTACAATGAGCAGTTCTTC

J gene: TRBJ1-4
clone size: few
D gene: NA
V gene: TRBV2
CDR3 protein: CASSDMGPTNEKLFF
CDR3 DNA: TGTGCCAGCAGTGACATGGGCCCAACTAATGAAAAACTGTTTTTT

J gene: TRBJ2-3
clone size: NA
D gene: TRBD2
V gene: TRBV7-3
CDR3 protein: CASSRTSADTQYF
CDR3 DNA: TGTGCCAGCAGCCGGACTAGCGCAGATACGCAGTATTTT

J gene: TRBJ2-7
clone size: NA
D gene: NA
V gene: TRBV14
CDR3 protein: CASSQWPSDEQYF
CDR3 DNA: TGTGCCAGCAGCCAATGGCCCTCCGACGAGCAGTACTTC

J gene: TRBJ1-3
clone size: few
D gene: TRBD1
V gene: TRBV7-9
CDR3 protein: CASSLKAGTEYSGNTIYF
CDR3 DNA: TGTGCCAGCAGCTTAAAAGCCGGGACAGAATACTCTGGAAACACCATATATTTT

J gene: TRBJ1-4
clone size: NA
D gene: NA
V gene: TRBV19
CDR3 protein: CASSSRRVNEKLFF
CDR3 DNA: TGTGCCAGTAGTTCCCGACGGGTTAATGAAAAACTGTTTTTT

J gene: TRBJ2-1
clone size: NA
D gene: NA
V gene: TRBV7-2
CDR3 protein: CASSLYSALNEQFF
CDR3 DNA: TGTGCCAGCAGCTTATATTCGGCACTAAATGAGCAGTTCTTC

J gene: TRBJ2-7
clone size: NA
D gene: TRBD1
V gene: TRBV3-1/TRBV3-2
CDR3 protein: CASSSSNTGGYEQYF
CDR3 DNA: TGTGCCAGCAGCTCAAGTAACACAGGGGGTTACGAGCAGTACTTC

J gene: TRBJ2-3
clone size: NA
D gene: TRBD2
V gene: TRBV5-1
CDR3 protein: CASSLELADTQYF
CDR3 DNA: TGCGCCAGCAGCTTGGAACTAGCGGATACGCAGTATTTT

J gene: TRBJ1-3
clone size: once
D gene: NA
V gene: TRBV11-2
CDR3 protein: CASSLQGRISGNTIYF
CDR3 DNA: TGTGCCAGCAGCTTACAGGGCCGAATCTCTGGAAACACCATATATTTT

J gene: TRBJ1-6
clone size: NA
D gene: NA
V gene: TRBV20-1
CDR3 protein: CSASTVTDRNSPLHF
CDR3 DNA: TGCAGTGCTAGTACTGTGACAGACCGTAATTCACCCCTCCACTTT

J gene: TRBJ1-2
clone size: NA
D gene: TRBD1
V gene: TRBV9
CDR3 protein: CASTGTGVLRGYTF
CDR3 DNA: TGTGCCAGCACCGGGACAGGGGTCCTTCGAGGCTACACCTTC

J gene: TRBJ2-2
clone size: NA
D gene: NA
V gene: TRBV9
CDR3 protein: CASSVAHMNTGELFF
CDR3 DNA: TGTGCCAGCAGCGTAGCTCACATGAACACCGGGGAGCTGTTTTTT

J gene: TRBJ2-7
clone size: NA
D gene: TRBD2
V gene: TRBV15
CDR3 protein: CATSRGSGGFSYEQYF
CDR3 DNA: TGTGCCACCAGCAGAGGTAGCGGGGGATTCTCCTACGAGCAGTACTTC

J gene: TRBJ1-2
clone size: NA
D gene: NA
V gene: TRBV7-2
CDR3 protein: CASSPTGIRLGYTF
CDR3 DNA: TGTGCCAGCAGTCCTACAGGGATCCGCCTTGGCTACACCTTC

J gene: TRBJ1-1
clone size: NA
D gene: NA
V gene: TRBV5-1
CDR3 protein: CASSFGTGNTEAFF
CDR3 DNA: TGCGCCAGCAGCTTCGGAACAGGGAACACTGAAGCTTTCTTT

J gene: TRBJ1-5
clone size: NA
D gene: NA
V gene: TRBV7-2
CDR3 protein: CASSLWAATSNQPQHF
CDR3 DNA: TGTGCCAGCAGCTTATGGGCAGCCACTAGCAATCAGCCCCAGCATTTT

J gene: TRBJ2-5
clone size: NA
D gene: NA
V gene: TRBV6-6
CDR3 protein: CASRRLQGETQETQYF
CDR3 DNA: TGTGCCAGCAGACGGCTACAGGGAGAGACCCAAGAGACCCAGTACTTC

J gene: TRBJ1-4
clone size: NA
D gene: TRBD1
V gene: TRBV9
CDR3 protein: CASSAQEGRGTEDEKLFF
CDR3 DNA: TGTGCCAGCAGCGCTCAAGAGGGTAGGGGGACAGAGGATGAAAAACTGTTTTTT

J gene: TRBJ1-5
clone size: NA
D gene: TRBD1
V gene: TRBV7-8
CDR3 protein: CASSLYRGDQPQHF
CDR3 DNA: TGTGCCAGCAGCTTATACAGGGGCGATCAGCCCCAGCATTTT

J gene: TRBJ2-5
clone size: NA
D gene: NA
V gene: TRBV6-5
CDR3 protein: CASKGETQYF
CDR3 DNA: TGTGCCAGCAAGGGGGAGACCCAGTACTTC

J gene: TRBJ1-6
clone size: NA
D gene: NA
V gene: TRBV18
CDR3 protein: CASSQGLSETLHF
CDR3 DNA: TGTGCCAGCTCCCAGGGACTGTCTGAGACCCTCCACTTT

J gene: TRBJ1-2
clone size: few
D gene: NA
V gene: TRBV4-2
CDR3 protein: CASSQDMLQKGVSGYTF
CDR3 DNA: TGTGCCAGCAGCCAAGATATGCTCCAAAAGGGGGTATCAGGCTACACCTTC

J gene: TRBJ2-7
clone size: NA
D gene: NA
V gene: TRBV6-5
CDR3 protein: CASGVSSYEQYF
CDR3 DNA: TGTGCCAGCGGAGTGAGCTCCTACGAGCAGTACTTC

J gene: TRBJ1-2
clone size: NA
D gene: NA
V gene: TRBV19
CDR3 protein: CASNRLEGNYGYTF
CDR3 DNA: TGTGCCAGTAATCGCCTTGAGGGTAACTATGGCTACACCTTC

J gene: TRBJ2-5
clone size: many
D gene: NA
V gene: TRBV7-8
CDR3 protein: CASSPPIQETQYF
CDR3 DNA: TGTGCCAGCAGTCCTCCTATACAAGAGACCCAGTACTTC

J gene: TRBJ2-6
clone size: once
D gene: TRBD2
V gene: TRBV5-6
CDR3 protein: CASSLILASRGEVLTF
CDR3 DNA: TGTGCCAGCAGCCTCATTCTAGCTTCCCGGGGGGAAGTCCTGACTTTC

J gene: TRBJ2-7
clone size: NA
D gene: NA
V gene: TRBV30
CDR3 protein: CAFTDAYEQYF
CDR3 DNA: TGTGCCTTTACAGATGCCTACGAGCAGTACTTC

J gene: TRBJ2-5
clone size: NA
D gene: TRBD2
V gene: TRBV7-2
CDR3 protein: CASSLVASGITRGETQYF
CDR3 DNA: TGTGCCAGCAGCTTAGTGGCTAGCGGGATAACCCGAGGGGAGACCCAGTACTTC

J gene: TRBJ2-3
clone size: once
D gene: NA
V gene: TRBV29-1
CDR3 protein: CSWVPLLPRGADTQYF
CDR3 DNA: TGCAGCTGGGTGCCCTTACTCCCGAGAGGAGCAGATACGCAGTATTTT

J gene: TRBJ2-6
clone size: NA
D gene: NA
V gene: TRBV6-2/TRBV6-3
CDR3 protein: CASSADRISGANVLTF
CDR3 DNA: TGTGCCAGCAGCGCGGACAGAATCTCTGGGGCCAACGTCCTGACTTTC

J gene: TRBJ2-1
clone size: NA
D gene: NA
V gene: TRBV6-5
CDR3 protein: CASGFLSEQFF
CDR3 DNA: TGTGCCAGCGGCTTTCTCAGTGAGCAGTTCTTC

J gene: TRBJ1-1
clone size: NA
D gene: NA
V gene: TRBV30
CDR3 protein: CAWSGQWNTEAFF
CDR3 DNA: TGTGCCTGGAGCGGACAGTGGAACACTGAAGCTTTCTTT

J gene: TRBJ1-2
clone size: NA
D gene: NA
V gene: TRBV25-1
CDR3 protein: CASSDLGRLGYTF
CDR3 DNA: TGTGCCAGCAGTGATTTGGGGCGCTTGGGCTACACCTTC

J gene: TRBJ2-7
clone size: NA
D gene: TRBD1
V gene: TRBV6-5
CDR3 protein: CASSLTGPSSYEQYF
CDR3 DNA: TGTGCCAGCAGTTTGACAGGGCCAAGCTCCTACGAGCAGTACTTC